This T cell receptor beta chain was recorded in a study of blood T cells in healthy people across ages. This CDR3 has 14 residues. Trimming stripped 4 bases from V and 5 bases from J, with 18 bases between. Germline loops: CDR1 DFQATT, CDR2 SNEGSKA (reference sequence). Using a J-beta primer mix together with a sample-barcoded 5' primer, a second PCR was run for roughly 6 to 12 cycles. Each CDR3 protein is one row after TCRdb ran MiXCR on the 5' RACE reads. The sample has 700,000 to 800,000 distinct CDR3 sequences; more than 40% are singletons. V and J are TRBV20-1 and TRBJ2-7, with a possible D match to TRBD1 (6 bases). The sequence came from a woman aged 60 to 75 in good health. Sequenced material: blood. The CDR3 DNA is TGCAGTGCTACCACAGGGCCCCCCAAGGACGAGCAGTACTTC. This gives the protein CSATTGPPKDEQYF.